This T cell receptor beta chain was captured by sequencing in a study of beta chain features in type 1 diabetes. Study outcomes and limitations: TCRB CDR3 length was moderately but significantly reduced in all four CD4+ subsets of Type 1 diabetes patients. For patients and controls alike, PCR might favor shorter templates to the same degree.

The CDR3 sequence is 13 residues long. Germline-derived CDR1 and CDR2 are SQVTM and ANQGSEA. V lost 3 bases to trimming and J lost 1 base, with 9 bases between them. In regard to this clone: What it recognizes is unknown.

Reverse transcription of all isolated RNA meant that expressed TCRB transcripts were sequenced. Produced via immunoSEQ multiplex PCR; TCRdb's table is partial and in-frame only. Among 150,000 to 200,000 clones listed, over 55% were seen once. Sequenced input: naive CD4+ T cells from blood. The chain joins TRBV29-1 to TRBJ2-5; D uncertain. This sequence was found in a man aged 30 to 45 with type 1 diabetes. CDR3 amino acids: CSVEEGRQETQYF. CDR3 DNA: TGCAGCGTTGAGGAAGGACGCCAAGAGACCCAGTACTTC.